Listed here are 9 T cell receptor beta chains from one sample, sequenced in a study of blood T cell repertoires in COVID-19. Data came from immunoSEQ multiplex PCR; TCRdb stores just in-frame clones and leaves some out. The data show approximately 190,000 clones, with 70% to 85% seen just once and around 5.2% held by the top ten. The source material was PBMCs or T cells enriched from blood (not recorded which). The receptors derive from a woman aged 55-75 years with acute COVID-19.

The chain carries TRBV19 and TRBJ1-1, with TRBD1 matching 8 bases. The CDR3 spans 16 residues. CDR1 is LNHDA and CDR2 is SQIVND in the germline V gene (reference sequence). The J segment lost 2 bases and the V segment lost 8 bases, leaving 13 bases of the junction unmatched. This CDR3 reads CASGRGDRFFNTEAFF. CDR3 in DNA: TGTGCCAGTGGGCGTGGGGACAGGTTTTTCAACACTGAAGCTTTCTTT.

This sequence joins TRBV16 and TRBJ2-5; a weak D match, TRBD1 (5 bases). Germline values: CDR1 KGHSY, CDR2 FQNENV. The CDR3 contains 15 residues. The V gene lost 0 bases and the J gene lost 5 bases, with 13 bases spanning the gap. For the CDR3, the DNA is TGTGCCAGCAGCCAATCGGCTGGGAAGGGGGAGACCCAGTACTTC. Its protein product is CASSQSAGKGETQYF.

V and J are TRBV19 and TRBJ1-5; the D gene is possibly TRBD1 (6 bases). V lost 2 bases and J 3 bases, leaving 11 bases between the germline ends. CDR1 is LNHDA and CDR2 is SQIVND in the germline V gene (reference sequence). CDR3 length equals 15 residues. CDR3 in DNA: TGTGCCAGTAGTATATTCGGACAGATCAATCAGCCCCAGCATTTT. As protein: CASSIFGQINQPQHF.

V gene TRBV20-1 combines with J gene TRBJ2-4; 7 nucleotides match TRBD1. The CDR3 is 12 amino acids. J lost 6 bases, V lost 3 bases, and 2 bases had no gene match. Germline V gene lookup returns CDR1 DFQATT and CDR2 SNEGSKA (reference sequence). The CDR3 DNA is TGCAGTGCTAGTGGGGACAGAAACATTCAGTACTTC. Its protein product is CSASGDRNIQYF.

The chain recombines TRBV2 with TRBJ2-7; TRBD2 might be the D (5 bases). This CDR3 spans 14 amino acids. CDR1 and CDR2 from the germline V gene are SNHLY and FYNNEI. Between the trimmed V and J ends, which lost 6 bases and 0 bases, there was a span of 12 bases. CDR3 nucleotide sequence: TGTGCCAGCAGGCCGTTGGGGAGCTCCTACGAGCAGTACTTC. This encodes CASRPLGSSYEQYF.

In its sample, this clone was seen a few times. The chain carries TRBV19 and TRBJ1-5; D is unclear. V lost 3 bases and J 8 bases, leaving 23 bases between the germline ends. The CDR3 sequence is 17 residues long. Looked up from germline, CDR1 is LNHDA and CDR2 is SQIVND (reference sequence). The CDR3 DNA follows: TGTGCCAGTAGTATTCGGACTGGAATAAGTCAAAGGGAGCCCCAGCATTTT. As protein: CASSIRTGISQREPQHF.

The rearrangement links TRBV7-8 to TRBJ2-7, with D unresolved. V lost 5 bases and J lost 2, with 16 bases in between. Germline V lookup: CDR1 SGHVS, CDR2 FQNEAQ. The CDR3 spans 15 residues. Written as DNA, the CDR3 is TGTGCCAGCAGCCCTACCCTCAGCGCCGCCTACGAGCAGTACTTC. It specifies CASSPTLSAAYEQYF.

V usage is TRBV4-3 and J usage is TRBJ2-7; weak D call: TRBD2 (7 bases). V was shortened by 10 bases and J by 6 bases, with 16 bases between the two germline ends. CDR1 and CDR2 from the germline V gene are LGHNA and YSLEER. The CDR3 spans 12 residues. CDR3 nucleotide sequence: TGCGCCATAGGGGGGGGCCCCGGCGAGCAGTACGTC. This codes for CAIGGGPGEQYV.

The table lists this clone with a few counts. Here the CDR3 DNA reads TGCAGCGTTCCCGTGGGGGGGCTAACGGGAGAGCAGTACTTC. This encodes CSVPVGGLTGEQYF. The chain joins TRBV29-1 to TRBJ2-7, with TRBD2 as a possible D gene (7 bases). Germline assignment: CDR1 SQVTM and CDR2 ANQGSEA. V lost 5 bases and J 7 bases, leaving 21 bases between the germline ends. CDR3 length equals 14 residues.